Listed below are T cell receptor beta chains from one sample, sequenced in a study of cytomegalovirus exposure and HLA in healthy donors. Assay: immunoSEQ multiplex PCR; the TCRdb copy retains only in-frame clones and omits some. The table has about 280,000 clones, 70% to 90% seen once. Material: PBMCs. These receptors all stem from a young woman in good health and CMV-seronegative. CDR3s include the opening cysteine and the closing phenylalanine or tryptophan. The D gene is left open where the match is weak. Only part of the rows carry a size: once, few, many, or a class if the clone is expanded.

J gene: TRBJ2-1
V gene: TRBV25-1
clone size: -
D gene: TRBD2
CDR3 DNA: TGTGCCAGCAGTGAAGGGAGGGCCGCCTACAATGAGCAGTTCTTC
CDR3 protein: CASSEGRAAYNEQFF

J gene: TRBJ1-2
V gene: TRBV19
clone size: -
D gene: -
CDR3 DNA: TGTGCCAGTAGTAGTGACAGAAACTATGGCTACACCTTC
CDR3 protein: CASSSDRNYGYTF

J gene: TRBJ1-2
V gene: TRBV29-1
clone size: few
D gene: TRBD1
CDR3 DNA: TGCAGCGTTGTAGGGGACAGGGTTTATGGCTACACCTTC
CDR3 protein: CSVVGDRVYGYTF

J gene: TRBJ2-1
V gene: TRBV19
clone size: -
D gene: TRBD1
CDR3 DNA: TGTGCCAGTAGTATGCCGGGACAGAGATACAATGAGCAGTTCTTC
CDR3 protein: CASSMPGQRYNEQFF

J gene: TRBJ1-2
V gene: TRBV28
clone size: -
D gene: -
CDR3 DNA: TGTGCCAGCAGCCCAGATATCTATGGCTACACCTTC
CDR3 protein: CASSPDIYGYTF

J gene: TRBJ1-1
V gene: TRBV28
clone size: -
D gene: TRBD1
CDR3 DNA: TGTGCCAGCAGTTGGGGAGACAGGGGTAAGACTGAAGCTTTCTTT
CDR3 protein: CASSWGDRGKTEAFF

J gene: TRBJ1-2
V gene: TRBV7-3
clone size: -
D gene: -
CDR3 DNA: TGTGCCAGCAGCTCCGAAGGGGGTTATGGCTACACCTTC
CDR3 protein: CASSSEGGYGYTF

J gene: TRBJ2-5
V gene: TRBV7-9
clone size: -
D gene: TRBD2
CDR3 DNA: TGTGCCAGCAGCCCGGGACTAGCGGGAACCAACCAAGAGACCCAGTACTTC
CDR3 protein: CASSPGLAGTNQETQYF

J gene: TRBJ2-3
V gene: TRBV9
clone size: -
D gene: -
CDR3 DNA: TGTGCCAGCAGCGTAGGGAGGTTTACAGATACGCAGTATTTT
CDR3 protein: CASSVGRFTDTQYF

J gene: TRBJ2-2
V gene: TRBV9
clone size: -
D gene: -
CDR3 DNA: TGTGCCAGCAACATACAGGGGAACACCGGGGAGCTGTTTTTT
CDR3 protein: CASNIQGNTGELFF

J gene: TRBJ2-7
V gene: TRBV28
clone size: -
D gene: -
CDR3 DNA: TGTGCCAGCAGTTTGCTAGGTTTGAGCTCCTACGAGCAGTACTTC
CDR3 protein: CASSLLGLSSYEQYF

J gene: TRBJ2-3
V gene: TRBV30
clone size: -
D gene: TRBD2
CDR3 DNA: TGTGCCTGGAGGGATACTAGCGGGAGGTTCTTTGGGAAGGGAGATACGCAGTATTTT
CDR3 protein: CAWRDTSGRFFGKGDTQYF

J gene: TRBJ1-3
V gene: TRBV5-1
clone size: few
D gene: -
CDR3 DNA: TGCGCCAGCAGCTTGGAGCGGAGCTCTGGAAACACCATATATTTT
CDR3 protein: CASSLERSSGNTIYF

J gene: TRBJ2-1
V gene: TRBV7-3
clone size: -
D gene: TRBD2
CDR3 DNA: TGTGCCAGCAGCTTGAGGACTAGCGGGATGAATGAGCAGTTCTTC
CDR3 protein: CASSLRTSGMNEQFF

J gene: TRBJ2-3
V gene: TRBV5-8
clone size: -
D gene: -
CDR3 DNA: TGTGCCAGCAGCTTGGCCCGTCAGATCCTCACAGATACGCAGTATTTT
CDR3 protein: CASSLARQILTDTQYF

J gene: TRBJ2-5
V gene: TRBV28
clone size: -
D gene: -
CDR3 DNA: TGTGCCAGCAGTTGGGCTGGGGCGACGGAGACCCAGTACTTC
CDR3 protein: CASSWAGATETQYF

J gene: TRBJ2-6
V gene: TRBV9
clone size: -
D gene: -
CDR3 DNA: TGTGCCAGCAGCGTAAACGCAGGGCGCGGTTACTCTGGGGCCAACGTCCTGACTTTC
CDR3 protein: CASSVNAGRGYSGANVLTF

J gene: TRBJ1-1
V gene: TRBV28
clone size: -
D gene: TRBD1
CDR3 DNA: TGTGCCAGCAGTCAACCAGGGGGCACTGAAGCTTTCTTT
CDR3 protein: CASSQPGGTEAFF